This T cell receptor beta chain emerged from a study of CD8+CD57+ T cells in acquired aplastic anemia. This clonotype has only one observation. One end of the junction does not line up with germline, which may come from a read error. Profiles of TCR beta VDJ and CDR3 were generated from a genomic DNA template. In TCRdb, the reads were re-called with MiXCR into one record per CDR3 protein. This sample has around 200,000 distinct CDR3 sequences; roughly 60% occur once, and the top ten carry 42%. Whoever was chosen for sequencing had shown CD8+CD57+ cell expansion by flow cytometry. The sequenced sample was sorted CD4+, CD8+, or CD8+CD57+ T cells (not recorded which) from PBMCs. The sequence derives from a human donor with aplastic anemia.

The CDR3 coding sequence is TGCGCCAGCAGCCAGGCGGGACAAAGGGACTATGGCTACACCTTC. Translating it yields CASSQAGQRDYGYTF. This chain links TRBV24-1 with TRBJ1-2; D possibly corresponds to TRBD1 (6 bases). The CDR3 is made up of 15 amino acids. Germline CDR1 KGHDR, CDR2 SFDVKD.